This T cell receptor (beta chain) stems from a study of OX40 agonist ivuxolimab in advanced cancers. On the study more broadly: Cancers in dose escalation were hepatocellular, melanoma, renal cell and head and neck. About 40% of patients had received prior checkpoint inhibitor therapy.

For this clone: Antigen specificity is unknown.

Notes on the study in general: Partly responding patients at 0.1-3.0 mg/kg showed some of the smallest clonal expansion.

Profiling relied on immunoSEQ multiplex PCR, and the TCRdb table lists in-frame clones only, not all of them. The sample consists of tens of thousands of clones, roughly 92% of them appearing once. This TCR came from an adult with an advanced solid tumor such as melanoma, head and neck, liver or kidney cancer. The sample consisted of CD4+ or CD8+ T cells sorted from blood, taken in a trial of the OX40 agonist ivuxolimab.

CDR3 coding DNA: TGTGCCAGCAGCGTAGATCTAGACTATGGCTACACCTTC. It specifies CASSVDLDYGYTF. The gene calls are TRBV9 and TRBJ1-2; D remains ambiguous. The germline CDR1 and CDR2 sequences are SGDLS and YYNGEE. Trimming stripped 0 bases from V and 3 bases from J, with 6 bases between. CDR3 length equals 13 residues. The whole variable domain, remainder taken from reference TRBV9 and TRBJ1-2, is DSGVTQTPKHLITATGQRVTLRCSPRSGDLSVYWYQQSLDQGLQFLIQYYNGEERAKGNILERFSAQQFPDLHSELNLSSLELGDSALYFCASSVDLDYGYTFGSGTRLTVV.